This T cell receptor (beta chain) was observed in a study of blood T cell repertoires in COVID-19. The method was immunoSEQ multiplex PCR; TCRdb's version includes in-frame clones alone and lacks a portion of them. The table shows around 170,000 clones, with about 90% occurring only once. This clone occurred once. The receptor's source is a woman aged 50 to 60 who had recovered from COVID-19. Sequencing used PBMCs or T cells enriched from blood (not recorded which).

The CDR3 here is CASSIRGQMNTEAFF. CDR3 coding DNA: TGTGCCAGTAGTATTCGCGGACAGATGAACACTGAAGCTTTCTTT. The V gene is TRBV19, the J gene TRBJ1-1, with D possibly matching TRBD1 (6 bases). The ends were cut back, 3 bases at V and 0 bases at J, with 11 bases in the middle. Germline V gene lookup returns CDR1 LNHDA and CDR2 SQIVND (reference sequence). The CDR3 totals 15 residues.